A selection of T cell receptor beta chains follows, all from one sample in a study of T cells in Graves' hyperthyroidism and ophthalmopathy. Via MiXCR, TCRdb re-called the multiplex PCR reads, giving one row per CDR3 protein. The sample yields 200,000 to 300,000 distinct CDR3 sequences, roughly 22% seen once. Source material: blood. These receptors were collected from a woman in her 40s with Graves' ophthalmopathy. The CDR3 runs from the conserved cysteine through the conserved F or W. Some rows have no size entry. The others give once, few or many, or a class for an expanded clone.

CASSLLAGGPGTGELFF	17	TRBV5-1	many	TRBJ2-2
CASSFREGDEQYF	13	TRBV27	many	TRBJ2-7
CASSLAGSYTYEQYF	15	TRBV28	many	TRBJ2-7
CSAEAIWGEETQYF	14	TRBV20-1	many	TRBJ2-5
CSASQALSEAFF	12	TRBV20-1	many	TRBJ1-1
CSVVIHEQYF	10	TRBV29-1	many	TRBJ2-7
CASSFDREGYTF	12	TRBV5-1	many	TRBJ1-2
CASSNIGVTGNQPQHF	16	TRBV2	few	TRBJ1-5
CASSQTGTSTYEQYF	15	TRBV4-1	many	TRBJ2-7
CSAPPPDTAPTGELFF	16	TRBV20-1	-	TRBJ2-2
CSAPFVAGMDQETQYF	16	TRBV20-1	many	TRBJ2-5
CASSSQNSNQPQHF	14	TRBV18	-	TRBJ1-5
CASRGLEDTQYF	12	TRBV6-1	many	TRBJ2-3
CASSSDRGTGYTF	13	TRBV5-1	many	TRBJ1-2
CASSQDTGISGNTIYF	16	TRBV4-2	many	TRBJ1-3
CSARKWVNTGELYF	14	TRBV20-1	many	TRBJ2-2
CASSSVALLNTEAFF	15	TRBV7-2	-	TRBJ1-1
CATSDRDRRYGYTF	14	TRBV24-1	-	TRBJ1-2
CSAIRDRQTQYF	12	TRBV20-1	-	TRBJ2-5
CASSLGTGAGLAGENIQYF	19	TRBV7-2	many	TRBJ2-4
CASSLDQGGTEAFF	14	TRBV5-1	many	TRBJ1-1
CASSPYDRLYEQYF	14	TRBV13	many	TRBJ2-7
CASRNREQPQHF	12	TRBV19	many	TRBJ1-5
CASSLRISRGGGGTEAFF	18	TRBV12-3/TRBV12-4	many	TRBJ1-1
CASGDSFNQPQHF	13	TRBV12-3/TRBV12-4	once	TRBJ1-5
CASSSPGGPIYEQYF	15	TRBV27	many	TRBJ2-7
CASSLSGGGQPQHF	14	TRBV27	many	TRBJ1-5
CASSPKSNQPQHF	13	TRBV6-5	many	TRBJ1-5
CASSCRGTYEQCF	13	TRBV6-5	-	TRBJ2-7
CATSRSFNTEAFF	13	TRBV15	-	TRBJ1-1
CASPAGETQYF	11	TRBV19	-	TRBJ2-5